A single sample is the source of the 5 T cell receptor beta chains below, sequenced in a study of blood T cell repertoires in COVID-19. The assay was immunoSEQ multiplex PCR, and TCRdb's table has in-frame clones only and misses some. The sample includes 120,000 to 150,000 clones, 88% seen only once; the top ten take about 2.3%. The sequenced sample was peripheral blood. The receptors were gathered from a human donor in a cohort sampled during active COVID-19.

The genes are TRBV11-2 and TRBJ2-5, with 8 bases fitting TRBD2. This CDR3 region has 16 residues. The germline V gene has CDR1 SGHAT and CDR2 FQNNGV. Unmatched junction bases numbered 15, after V lost 7 bases and J lost 5 bases. The DNA of the CDR3 is TGTGCCAGCACCCCCGGGGAGGGGACTAGTTGGGAGACCCAGTACTTC. As protein: CASTPGEGTSWETQYF. The variable domain in full, with the rest retrieved from reference TRBV11-2 and TRBJ2-5, is EAGVAQSPRYKIIEKRQSVAFWCNPISGHATLYWYQQILGQGPKLLIQFQNNGVVDDSQLPKDRFSAERLKGVDSTLKIQPAKLEDSAVYLCASTPGEGTSWETQYFGPGTRLLVL.

The chain employs TRBV27 and TRBJ2-7, with TRBD2 identical over 16 bases. The J segment lost 1 base and the V segment lost 5 bases, leaving 5 bases of the junction unmatched. The germline V gene has CDR1 MNHEY and CDR2 SMNVEV (reference sequence). The CDR3 runs to 17 residues. The CDR3 DNA is TGTGCCAGCAGTAGCGGGACTAGCGGGAGGGGTTCCTACGAGCAGTACTTC. It codes for CASSSGTSGRGSYEQYF.

V gene TRBV6-2 or TRBV6-3 combines with J gene TRBJ2-5; TRBD2 agrees at 9 bases. CDR3 length: 16 residues. Germline trimming cut 4 bases from V and 0 bases from J; bases unmatched to any gene: 6. Germline CDR1 and CDR2: MNHEY and SVGEGT. CDR3 residues: CASSSPSGRNQETQYF. The CDR3 nucleotides read TGTGCCAGCAGTTCCCCAAGCGGGAGGAACCAAGAGACCCAGTACTTC.

This clone showed up just once. The CDR3 loop is CASSLGVGAQDTGELFF. CDR3 DNA sequence: TGTGCCAGCAGCTTAGGAGTTGGGGCTCAAGACACCGGGGAGCTGTTTTTT. The chain is built from TRBV7-9 and TRBJ2-2; tentatively, D is TRBD1 (5 bases). This CDR3 comprises 17 residues. V lost 1 base and J lost 3, with 15 bases in between. Germline V gene data show CDR1 as SEHNR and CDR2 as FQNEAQ (reference sequence).

This clone turned up a few times. The chain recombines TRBV5-1 with TRBJ1-5; 10 bases map to TRBD1. CDR1 and CDR2 from the germline V gene are SGHRS and YFSETQ. This CDR3 has 15 residues. The V and J ends lost 3 bases and 2 bases, in that order; junction bases with no gene match: 2. The CDR3 bases are TGCGCCAGCAGCTCTGGGACAGGGGGCAATCAGCCCCAGCATTTT. It translates to CASSSGTGGNQPQHF.